A single sample is the source of the 19 T cell receptor beta chains below, sequenced in a study of T cell changes during pregnancy in multiple sclerosis. The data were produced by immunoSEQ multiplex PCR, yet TCRdb's version contains in-frame clones alone and is incomplete. The data show about 77,000 clones, about 89% seen once. The material was peripheral blood, obtained before pregnancy. The receptors here all came from a female donor with multiple sclerosis, enrolled in a pregnancy study.

CDR3 DNA sequence: TGCGCCAGCAGCCAGAAGGGGTTTGGTGGCTATGGCTACACCTTC. This gives the protein CASSQKGFGGYGYTF. V and J are TRBV4-1 and TRBJ1-2, with D perhaps TRBD1 (5 bases). Trimming removed 3 bases from V and 4 bases from J, with 15 bases in between. The V gene's germline CDR1 is MGHRA and CDR2 YSYEKL. The CDR3 sequence is 15 residues long.

J is TRBJ1-5 and V is TRBV19; a weak D match, TRBD1 (5 bases). Germline V lookup: CDR1 LNHDA, CDR2 SQIVND (reference sequence). Trimming cost V 1 base and J 7 bases, with 14 bases left between them. The CDR3 loop spans 15 amino acids. CDR3 residues: CASSIVSGGVQPQHF. CDR3 nucleotide sequence: TGTGCCAGTAGTATAGTTTCCGGAGGGGTACAGCCCCAGCATTTT.

The rearrangement links TRBV28 to TRBJ2-3; 7 bases align to TRBD2. The CDR3 length is 15 residues. Germline V CDR1 and CDR2: MDHEN, SYDVKM. V lost 5 bases to trimming and J lost 5 bases; unmatched junction nucleotides: 10. The CDR3 nucleotides are TGTGCCAGCAGTGGGAGGACTAGGTTCGGAGATACGCAGTATTTT. Protein sequence: CASSGRTRFGDTQYF.

The chain uses TRBV5-1 and TRBJ2-3; a possible D gene is TRBD2 (6 bases). This CDR3 has 15 amino acids. V was cut by 5 bases and J by 8 bases, with 21 bases left in between. Germline CDR1 SGHRS, CDR2 YFSETQ. The CDR3, as DNA: TGCGCCAGCAGAAGGGATCCGGGGGTGGAAGGTACGCAGTATTTT. Translated, it gives CASRRDPGVEGTQYF.

The V and J genes are TRBV16 and TRBJ1-1, with a weak D call TRBD1 (6 bases). Trimming pared 0 bases from V and 3 bases from J, leaving 17 bases between. The CDR3 extends over 17 amino acids. Germline V gives CDR1 KGHSY, CDR2 FQNENV. Here the CDR3 reads CASSQSGAYGLDTEAFF. The DNA of the CDR3 is TGTGCCAGCAGCCAATCGGGGGCCTACGGATTAGACACTGAAGCTTTCTTT.

The chain recombines TRBV7-3 with TRBJ1-1; D call uncertain. There are 15 residues in the CDR3. Trimming cost V 5 bases and J 8 bases, with 21 bases left between them. The germline V gene has CDR1 SGHTA and CDR2 FQGTGA. The CDR3 loop reads CASSLMAELGSEAFF. The CDR3 DNA is TGTGCCAGCAGCCTAATGGCAGAGTTGGGCTCCGAAGCTTTCTTT.

The chain joins TRBV25-1 to TRBJ2-5, with D perhaps matching TRBD2 (5 bases). Germline CDR1 and CDR2: MGHDK and SYGVNS. This CDR3 has 16 residues. The V and J ends lost 3 bases and 3 bases respectively, with 17 bases between them. The DNA of the CDR3 is TGTGCCAGCAGTGACCTGGGCAGCGGACTCGAAGAGACCCAGTACTTC. Translated, it gives CASSDLGSGLEETQYF.

The rearrangement joins TRBV9 to TRBJ2-7; 7 bases map to TRBD2. This CDR3 has 14 residues. V lost 0 bases and J lost 6; bases outside the gene matches: 6. Germline V CDR1 and CDR2: SGDLS, YYNGEE. CDR3 bases: TGTGCCAGCAGCGTAGGAGGTGGGGGGGGCGAGCAGTACTTC. This translates into CASSVGGGGGEQYF.

This chain connects TRBV5-6 to TRBJ2-2, with TRBD2 identical over 15 bases. In germline, CDR1 is SGHDT, CDR2 YYEEEE. This CDR3 is 18 amino acids long. V was pared by 3 bases and J by 7 bases, with 10 bases of the junction left unmatched. The CDR3 protein is CASSSWTSGGAVGGELFF. For the CDR3, the DNA is TGTGCCAGCAGCTCCTGGACTAGCGGGGGGGCCGTCGGCGGGGAGCTGTTTTTT.

The chain has TRBV7-8 and TRBJ2-5; 12 nucleotides agree with TRBD2. J gave up 5 bases and V 5 bases, and 9 bases lay outside the gene matches. CDR1 is SGHVS and CDR2 is FQNEAQ in the germline V gene. The CDR3 is 16 residues long. CDR3 loop: CASSLGLAGIWETQYF. The DNA for the CDR3 is TGTGCCAGCAGCCTCGGACTAGCGGGGATCTGGGAGACCCAGTACTTC.

The chain uses TRBV7-9 and TRBJ1-6; D remains ambiguous. CDR3 size: 14 residues. Trimming took off 5 bases at V and 12 bases at J, with 17 bases between the two ends. CDR1 SEHNR and CDR2 FQNEAQ come from the germline V gene (reference sequence). The CDR3 protein is CASSPPGGGQPLHF. DNA of the CDR3: TGTGCCAGCAGCCCCCCGGGAGGCGGGCAACCCCTCCACTTT. Full variable domain (rest looked up from reference TRBV7-9 and TRBJ1-6): DTGVSQNPRHKITKRGQNVTFRCDPISEHNRLYWYRQTLGQGPEFLTYFQNEAQLEKSRLLSDRFSAERPKGSFSTLEIQRTEQGDSAMYLCASSPPGGGQPLHFGNGTRLTVT.

The genes are TRBV28 and TRBJ1-1, with TRBD1 matching 8 bases. CDR1 MDHEN and CDR2 SYDVKM come from the germline V gene. The V and J ends lost 5 bases and 4 bases, in that order; junction bases with no gene match: 6. The CDR3 length is 14 residues. The CDR3 reads CASSPMDRVTEAFF. In DNA form, the CDR3 reads TGTGCCAGCAGTCCAATGGACAGGGTCACTGAAGCTTTCTTT.

The V and J genes are TRBV5-1 and TRBJ1-5; D gene uncertain. CDR3 size: 15 residues. CDR1 is SGHRS and CDR2 is YFSETQ in the germline V gene. The V gene lost 0 bases and the J gene lost 7 bases, with 14 bases spanning the gap. The DNA of the CDR3 is TGCGCCAGCAGCTTGGAAGGCGGGGAAGAACAGCCCCAGCATTTT. This translates into CASSLEGGEEQPQHF.

The CDR3 sequence is CASTPGLAGSTDTQYF. CDR3 sequence (DNA): TGCGCCAGCACCCCAGGACTAGCGGGGAGCACAGATACGCAGTATTTT. The rearrangement uses TRBV10-2 and TRBJ2-3, with 12 bases that match TRBD2. The ends lost 7 bases at V and 0 bases at J; junction bases unmatched: 5. Germline assignment: CDR1 WSHSY and CDR2 SAAADI. CDR3 length: 16 residues.

This clone was detected only once. The chain joins TRBV6-6 to TRBJ2-7, with 7 positions matching TRBD1. The J segment lost 2 bases and the V segment lost 2 bases, leaving 6 bases of the junction unmatched. Germline V lookup: CDR1 MNHNY, CDR2 SVGAGI (reference sequence). This CDR3 is 15 amino acids long. The CDR3 loop is CASSYDRARTYEQYF. The CDR3 DNA is TGTGCCAGCAGTTACGACAGGGCTCGTACCTACGAGCAGTACTTC.

The rearrangement uses TRBV7-8 and TRBJ2-1; a possible D gene is TRBD1 (5 bases). This CDR3 region has 15 residues. Germline V gene lookup returns CDR1 SGHVS and CDR2 FQNEAQ. V was clipped by 4 bases and J by 7 bases, with 17 bases between them. Here the CDR3 DNA reads TGTGCCAGCAGCTCCAAAGACAGTAATTGGAATGAGCAGTTCTTC. Its protein product is CASSSKDSNWNEQFF.

This chain uses TRBV7-6 with TRBJ2-2; a possible D gene is TRBD1 (5 bases). The ends were cut back, 1 base at V and 2 bases at J, with 8 bases in the middle. From germline, CDR1 is SGHVS and CDR2 FNYEAQ. The CDR3 length is 15 residues. The CDR3 coding sequence is TGTGCCAGCAGCTTAGGGACACCTAACACCGGGGAGCTGTTTTTT. This sequence encodes CASSLGTPNTGELFF.

J is TRBJ2-1 and V is TRBV6-6; a weak D match, TRBD1 (6 bases). Germline assignment: CDR1 MNHNY and CDR2 SVGAGI (reference sequence). The CDR3 contains 16 residues. Trimming removed 6 bases at V and 0 bases at J, with 15 bases between. Written as DNA, the CDR3 is TGTGCCAGCAGGTTGTCTGGGGGCAGCTCCTACAATGAGCAGTTCTTC. Its translation is CASRLSGGSSYNEQFF.

This chain links TRBV9 with TRBJ1-6, with 7 bases aligning to TRBD1. The germline V gene encodes CDR1 SGDLS and CDR2 YYNGEE. Trimming took 0 bases from V and 12 from J; bases not matched to a gene: 6. This CDR3 has 14 amino acids. The CDR3 DNA sequence: TGTGCCAGCAGCGTAGGGACAGGTTTAAGACCCCTCCACTTT. Its translation: CASSVGTGLRPLHF.